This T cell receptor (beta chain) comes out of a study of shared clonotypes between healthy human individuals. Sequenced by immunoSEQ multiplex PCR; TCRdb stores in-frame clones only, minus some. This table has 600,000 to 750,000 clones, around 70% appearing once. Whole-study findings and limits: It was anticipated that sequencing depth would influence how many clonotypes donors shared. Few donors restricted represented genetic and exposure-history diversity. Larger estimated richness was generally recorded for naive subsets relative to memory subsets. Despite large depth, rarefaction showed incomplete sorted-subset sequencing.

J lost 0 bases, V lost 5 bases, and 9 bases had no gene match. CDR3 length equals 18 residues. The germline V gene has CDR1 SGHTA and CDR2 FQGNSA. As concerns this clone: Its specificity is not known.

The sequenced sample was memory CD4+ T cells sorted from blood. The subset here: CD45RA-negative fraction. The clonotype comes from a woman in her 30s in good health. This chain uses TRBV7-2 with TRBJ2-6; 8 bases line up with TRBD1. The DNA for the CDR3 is TGTGCCAGCAGCACATCGACAGGGGTCCCCTCTGGGGCCAACGTCCTGACTTTC. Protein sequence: CASSTSTGVPSGANVLTF.